Listed here are 27 T cell receptor beta chains from one sample, sequenced in a study of CD8 T cells in ankylosing spondylitis. MiXCR, applied by TCRdb to the 5' RACE reads, yields one record per CDR3 protein. The sample yields approximately 100,000 distinct CDR3 sequences, over 6.5% seen once. Sample: blood, either unsorted or a sorted T cell fraction (not recorded which). The receptors originated from a male donor with ankylosing spondylitis or in good health (not recorded which).

This clonotype was seen only a few times. The rearrangement joins TRBV7-6 to TRBJ2-3, with 7 positions matching TRBD2. Germline CDR1 reads SGHVS; CDR2 reads FNYEAQ. The CDR3 totals 17 residues. Germline trimming cut 2 bases from V and 0 bases from J; bases unmatched to any gene: 8. The CDR3 is CASSLSGLVGSTDTQYF. DNA for the CDR3: TGTGCCAGCAGCTTATCTGGACTAGTGGGTAGCACAGATACGCAGTATTTT.

This chain links TRBV13 with TRBJ1-2; D is unresolved. This CDR3 has 13 residues. V lost 4 bases and J 6 bases, leaving 12 bases between the germline ends. CDR1 is PRHDT and CDR2 is FYEKMQ in the germline V gene (reference sequence). The CDR3 spells CASSSTGRDGYTF. The DNA for the CDR3 is TGTGCCAGCAGCTCAACGGGGAGAGATGGCTACACCTTC. Complete variable domain (other parts from reference TRBV13 and TRBJ1-2): AAGVIQSPRHLIKEKRETATLKCYPIPRHDTVYWYQQGPGQDPQFLISFYEKMQSDKGSIPDRFSAQQFSDYHSELNMSSLELGDSALYFCASSSTGRDGYTFGSGTRLTVV.

At least ten counts were recorded for this clonotype. The gene calls are TRBV25-1 and TRBJ2-1, with 10 bases identical to TRBD1. The V gene's germline CDR1 is MGHDK and CDR2 SYGVNS. The CDR3 runs to 17 residues. Losses at the gene ends were 2 bases for V and 0 bases for J; bases not matched to a gene: 4. CDR3: CASSEQTGGRSYNEQFF. In DNA, the CDR3 is TGTGCCAGCAGTGAACAGACAGGGGGCCGCTCCTACAATGAGCAGTTCTTC. Filled out from reference TRBV25-1 and TRBJ2-1, the complete variable domain reads EADIYQTPRYLVIGTGKKITLECSQTMGHDKMYWYQQDPGMELHLIHYSYGVNSTEKGDLSSESTVSRIRTEHFPLTLESARPSHTSQYLCASSEQTGGRSYNEQFFGPGTRLTVL.

This chain connects TRBV12-3 or TRBV12-4 to TRBJ1-1, with D unresolved. V was trimmed by 7 bases and J by 8 bases, leaving 14 bases between them. The length of the CDR3 is 12 residues. CDR3 in amino acids: CASTTSRSEAFF. As DNA, the CDR3 is TGTGCCAGCACCACCTCAAGATCCGAAGCTTTCTTT.

There are many counts of this clonotype. The CDR3 region is CATKGNLVSDTQYF. DNA of the CDR3: TGTGCCACCAAAGGGAATCTAGTCTCAGATACGCAGTATTTT. The chain carries TRBV24-1 and TRBJ2-3; D ambiguous. The germline V gene has CDR1 KGHDR and CDR2 SFDVKD. The CDR3 is made up of 14 amino acids. V shed 8 bases and J shed 4 bases, with 15 bases lying between them.

This clonotype was seen repeatedly, ten times or more. The rearrangement links TRBV5-1 to TRBJ1-2; the D gene is possibly TRBD1 (6 bases). V lost 4 bases and J 1 base, leaving 23 bases between the germline ends. Germline-derived CDR1 and CDR2 are SGHRS and YFSETQ. The CDR3 sequence is 18 residues long. CDR3 region: CASSRRPPDRLINYGYTF. In nucleotides, the CDR3 is TGCGCCAGCAGCCGGAGGCCTCCCGACAGGCTGATTAACTATGGCTACACCTTC.

This clonotype was counted ten times or more. The CDR3 here is CASSLNPSGATDTQYF. The CDR3 DNA is TGTGCCAGCAGCTTAAATCCTAGCGGGGCCACAGATACGCAGTATTTT. The V gene is TRBV7-3, the J gene TRBJ2-3, with TRBD2 matching over 9 bases. V lost 1 base and J lost 2; bases outside the gene matches: 4. Germline CDR1 reads SGHTA; CDR2 reads FQGTGA. The CDR3 is made up of 16 amino acids.

Details on this clonotype: This may arise from a read error, as a much more abundant clone is one base away. The J gene is TRBJ2-2, the V gene TRBV12-3 or TRBV12-4, with TRBD1 matching 11 bases. The CDR3 consists of 13 residues. For the CDR3, the DNA is TGTGCCGGACAGGGGGCAAGGGCCGGGGTGCTGTTTTTT. It translates to CAGQGARAGVLFF.

This clonotype was picked up many times. The genes are TRBV2 and TRBJ1-1; possible D gene TRBD1, 5 bases. This CDR3 has 15 residues. The V gene's germline CDR1 is SNHLY and CDR2 FYNNEI. Trimming removed 6 bases at V and 5 bases at J, with 19 bases between. The CDR3 nucleotides are TGTGCCAGCAGCGCGGTAGGGCAGGGAAGAACTGAAGCTTTCTTT. It is translated as CASSAVGQGRTEAFF.

This chain uses TRBV6-4 with TRBJ2-5, with D unclear. The V gene's germline CDR1 is MRHNA and CDR2 SNTAGT. V was shortened by 4 bases and J by 5 bases, with 11 bases between the two germline ends. This CDR3 comprises 13 residues. CDR3: CASSVVQGETQYF. CDR3 coding DNA: TGTGCCAGCAGTGTGGTGCAAGGGGAGACCCAGTACTTC.

The chain is built from TRBV29-1 and TRBJ1-1; D ambiguous. V lost 8 bases, J lost 3 bases, and 10 bases lay in between. Looked up from germline, CDR1 is SQVTM and CDR2 is ANQGSEA. This CDR3 is 11 amino acids long. CDR3 DNA sequence: TGCAGCATTCAGGTTTACACTGAAGCTTTCTTT. As protein: CSIQVYTEAFF. Based on the CDR3 plus reference TRBV29-1 and TRBJ1-1, the full variable domain is SAVISQKPSRDICQRGTSLTIQCQVDSQVTMMFWYRQQPGQSLTLIATANQGSEATYESGFVIDKFPISRPNLTFSTLTVSNMSPEDSSIYLCSIQVYTEAFFGQGTRLTVV.

To note about this clonotype: A junction end diverges from the germline sequence, so it may reflect a read error. The chain links TRBV7-2 to TRBJ2-2, with 12 bases aligning to TRBD2. Germline V gives CDR1 SGHTA, CDR2 FQGNSA. This CDR3 comprises 16 residues. DNA of the CDR3: TGTGTCAGCAGAGGGCTAGCGGGAGGGTCCACCGGGGAGCTGTTTTTT. Translating it yields CVSRGLAGGSTGELFF.

This clonotype has ten or more counts. V is TRBV12-3 or TRBV12-4 and J is TRBJ2-1, with D possibly being TRBD1 (7 bases). This CDR3 is 18 amino acids long. V was cut by 2 bases and J by 0 bases, with 17 bases left in between. CDR3 residues: CASSLWQGGWSSYNEQFF. The CDR3 DNA follows: TGTGCCAGCAGTTTATGGCAGGGGGGCTGGAGCTCCTACAATGAGCAGTTCTTC.

There are many counts of this clonotype. This sequence joins TRBV4-2 and TRBJ2-7; D unresolved. CDR3 size: 14 residues. The germline V and J ends were trimmed by 4 bases and 2 bases, with 12 bases remaining between them. Looked up from germline, CDR1 is LGHNA and CDR2 is YNFKEQ. CDR3 protein: CASSLQVGAYEQYF. Here the CDR3 DNA reads TGTGCCAGCAGCCTCCAGGTTGGGGCCTACGAGCAGTACTTC.

The sample holds many counts of this clonotype. The chain combines TRBV6-1 with TRBJ1-6; D may be TRBD1 (5 bases). The V gene's germline CDR1 is MNHNS and CDR2 SASEGT. Trimming pared 5 bases from V and 8 bases from J, leaving 13 bases between. CDR3 size: 14 residues. CDR3 in amino acids: CASSPRQGDSPLHF. The CDR3 nucleotides are TGTGCCAGCAGTCCCCGGCAGGGTGATTCACCCCTCCACTTT.

The chain carries TRBV10-2 and TRBJ2-2, with 7 nucleotides matching TRBD1. This CDR3 spans 14 amino acids. V lost 8 bases to trimming and J lost 7 bases; unmatched junction nucleotides: 10. Looked up from germline, CDR1 is WSHSY and CDR2 is SAAADI. The CDR3 region is CASLGQPGGGELFF. CDR3 nucleotides: TGCGCCAGCCTGGGACAGCCCGGAGGCGGGGAGCTGTTTTTT.

The table lists this clonotype with many counts. This chain uses TRBV7-6 with TRBJ2-2; D is perhaps TRBD1 or TRBD2 (5 bases each). Germline CDR1 is SGHVS and CDR2 is FNYEAQ. The CDR3 covers 16 residues. Trimming cost V 3 bases and J 0 bases, with 11 bases left between them. The CDR3 loop is CASSFERGSNTGELFF. The DNA of the CDR3 is TGTGCCAGCAGCTTCGAACGGGGCTCGAACACCGGGGAGCTGTTTTTT.

This clonotype was found a few times. Here the CDR3 DNA reads TGTGCCATCAGAGACCGAGGCACCGGGGAGCTGTTTTTT. It codes for CAIRDRGTGELFF. The rearrangement uses TRBV10-3 and TRBJ2-2; D gene ambiguous. Per the germline V gene, CDR1 is ENHRY and CDR2 is SYGVKD. The CDR3 has 13 amino acids. The germline V and J ends were trimmed by 6 bases and 4 bases, with 9 bases remaining between them.

This clonotype was seen ten or more times. The chain links TRBV21-1 to TRBJ2-7; the D call TRBD1 from the table was never checked on the DNA. TRBV21-1 is a documented pseudogene. The CDR3 extends over 15 amino acids. DNA of the CDR3: TGTGCCAGCAGCAAACCGGTCCCTAGAACCTACGAGCAGTACTTC. As protein: CASSKPVPRTYEQYF.

This clonotype was observed at least ten times. This chain joins TRBV13 and TRBJ1-1; D not resolved. This CDR3 contains 14 residues. The V gene's germline CDR1 is PRHDT and CDR2 FYEKMQ (reference sequence). V shed 5 bases and J shed 3 bases, with 13 bases lying between them. CDR3 protein: CASSALRRDTEAFF. As DNA, the CDR3 is TGTGCCAGCAGCGCCCTTCGGAGGGACACTGAAGCTTTCTTT.

This clonotype has at least ten counts. This rearrangement joins TRBV5-1 to TRBJ2-3; either TRBD1 or TRBD2 may supply D (5 bases each). With 0 bases removed from V and 1 base from J, the gap between germline ends came to 6 bases. The germline gives CDR1 SGHRS, CDR2 YFSETQ. The length of the CDR3 is 14 residues. The chain's CDR3 is CASSLGGRTDTQYF. As DNA, the CDR3 is TGCGCCAGCAGCTTGGGGGGACGCACAGATACGCAGTATTTT.

This clonotype has at least ten counts. This chain connects TRBV4-3 to TRBJ2-2; D ambiguous. In germline, CDR1 is LGHNA, CDR2 YSLEER. Trimming removed 0 bases at V and 4 bases at J, with 9 bases between. The CDR3 is made up of 15 amino acids. CDR3 in amino acids: CASSQDWASTGELFF. DNA of the CDR3: TGCGCCAGCAGCCAAGACTGGGCGAGCACCGGGGAGCTGTTTTTT.

This clonotype was counted ten times or more. V gene TRBV12-3 or TRBV12-4 combines with J gene TRBJ1-2; D possibly corresponds to TRBD1 (5 bases). V gave up 6 bases and J gave up 4 bases, with 15 bases separating them. This CDR3 comprises 14 residues. DNA for the CDR3: TGTGCCAGCAGCCGATCCGGGACGGCCTATGGCTACACCTTC. Residues: CASSRSGTAYGYTF.

The rearrangement joins TRBV7-2 to TRBJ2-1; D is ambiguous. The CDR3 runs 12 residues. Germline V lookup: CDR1 SGHTA, CDR2 FQGNSA. V lost 5 bases and J 8 bases, leaving 10 bases between the germline ends. CDR3 in DNA: TGTGCCAGCAGCACCTTCGCCCATGAGCAGTTCTTC. Its protein product is CASSTFAHEQFF.

This clonotype was picked up many times. This chain joins TRBV29-1 and TRBJ2-3; possibly TRBD1 for D (7 bases). The CDR3 length is 16 residues. Germline CDR1 reads SQVTM; CDR2 reads ANQGSEA. V lost 2 bases, J lost 0 bases, and 15 bases lay in between. For the CDR3, the DNA is TGCAGCGTTGAAACAGGGGCTAGCGACAGCACAGATACGCAGTATTTT. It is translated as CSVETGASDSTDTQYF.

This clonotype was seen repeatedly, ten times or more. This CDR3 is CASRGTSGRMNEQFF. In DNA, the CDR3 is TGTGCCAGTAGGGGGACTAGCGGGAGGATGAATGAGCAGTTCTTC. The V gene is TRBV19, the J gene TRBJ2-1; 15 nucleotides line up with TRBD2. V shed 6 bases and J 7 bases; nucleotides not matched to a gene: 4. The CDR3 is made up of 15 amino acids. Looked up from germline, CDR1 is LNHDA and CDR2 is SQIVND (reference sequence).

This clonotype was seen repeatedly, ten times or more. The genes are TRBV19 and TRBJ2-5; tentatively, D is TRBD1 (6 bases). The CDR3 is 14 residues long. Germline V gene lookup returns CDR1 LNHDA and CDR2 SQIVND (reference sequence). V lost 7 bases, J lost 3 bases, and 15 bases lay in between. The CDR3 is CASKWLDRKETQYF. In DNA form, the CDR3 reads TGTGCCAGTAAATGGTTGGACAGAAAAGAGACCCAGTACTTC.